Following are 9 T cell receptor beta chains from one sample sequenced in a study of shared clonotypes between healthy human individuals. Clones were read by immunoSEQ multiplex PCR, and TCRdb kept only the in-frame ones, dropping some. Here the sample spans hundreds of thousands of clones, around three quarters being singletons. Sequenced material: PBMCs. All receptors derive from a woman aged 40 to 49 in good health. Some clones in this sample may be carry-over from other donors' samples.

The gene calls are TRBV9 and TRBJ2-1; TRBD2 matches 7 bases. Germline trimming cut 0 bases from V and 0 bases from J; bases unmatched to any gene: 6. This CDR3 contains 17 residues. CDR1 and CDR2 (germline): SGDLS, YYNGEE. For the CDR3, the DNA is TGTGCCAGCAGCGTAGGGACTAGACCGAGCTCCTACAATGAGCAGTTCTTC. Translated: CASSVGTRPSSYNEQFF.

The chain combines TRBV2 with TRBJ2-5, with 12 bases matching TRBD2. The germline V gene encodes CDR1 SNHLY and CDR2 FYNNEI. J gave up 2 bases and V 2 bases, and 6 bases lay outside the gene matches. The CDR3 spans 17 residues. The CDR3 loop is CASSEFGLAGFQETQYF. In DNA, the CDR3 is TGTGCCAGCAGTGAATTTGGACTAGCGGGATTTCAAGAGACCCAGTACTTC.

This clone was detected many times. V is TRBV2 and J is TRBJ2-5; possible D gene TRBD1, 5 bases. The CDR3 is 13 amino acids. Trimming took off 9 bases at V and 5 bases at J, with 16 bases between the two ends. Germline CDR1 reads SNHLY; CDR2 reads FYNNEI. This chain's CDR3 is CASTPRQFETQYF. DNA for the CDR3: TGTGCCAGTACACCCCGACAGTTTGAGACCCAGTACTTC.

CDR3 region: CAWRYAGGLEQYF. The CDR3 DNA follows: TGTGCCTGGAGATATGCAGGGGGCCTCGAGCAGTACTTC. This rearrangement joins TRBV30 to TRBJ2-7; TRBD1 matches 8 bases. The germline V gene has CDR1 GTSNPN and CDR2 SVGIG (reference sequence). CDR3 length: 13 residues. V gave up 3 bases and J gave up 6 bases; unmatched junction bases: 7.

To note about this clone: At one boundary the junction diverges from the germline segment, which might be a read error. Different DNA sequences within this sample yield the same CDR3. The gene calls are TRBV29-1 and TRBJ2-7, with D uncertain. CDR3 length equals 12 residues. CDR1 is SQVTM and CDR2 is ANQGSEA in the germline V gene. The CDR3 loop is CSVEAVDYEQYF. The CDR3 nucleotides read TGCAGCGTCGAAGCCGTGGATTACGAGCAGTACTTC.

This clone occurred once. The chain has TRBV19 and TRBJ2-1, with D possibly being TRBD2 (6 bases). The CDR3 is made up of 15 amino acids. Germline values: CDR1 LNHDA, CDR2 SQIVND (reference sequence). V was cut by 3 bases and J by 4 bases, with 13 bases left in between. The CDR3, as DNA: TGTGCCAGTAGTATGGAGGGTTCATCGTACAATGAGCAGTTCTTC. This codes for CASSMEGSSYNEQFF. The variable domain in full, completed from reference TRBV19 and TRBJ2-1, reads DGGITQSPKYLFRKEGQNVTLSCEQNLNHDAMYWYRQDPGQGLRLIYYSQIVNDFQKGDIAEGYSVSREKKESFPLTVTSAQKNPTAFYLCASSMEGSSYNEQFFGPGTRLTVL.

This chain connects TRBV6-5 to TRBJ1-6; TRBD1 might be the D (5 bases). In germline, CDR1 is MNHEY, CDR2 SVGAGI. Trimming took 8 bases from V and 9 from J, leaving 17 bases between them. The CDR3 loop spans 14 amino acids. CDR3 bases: TGTGCCAGCCGCCCGGGGCGGGGTAGTTCACCCCTCCACTTT. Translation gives CASRPGRGSSPLHF.

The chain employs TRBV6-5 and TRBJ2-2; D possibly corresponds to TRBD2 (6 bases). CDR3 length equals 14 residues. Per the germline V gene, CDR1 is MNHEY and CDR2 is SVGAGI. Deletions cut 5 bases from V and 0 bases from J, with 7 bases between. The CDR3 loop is CASSRGTNTGELFF. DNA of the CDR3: TGTGCCAGCAGTCGGGGGACGAACACCGGGGAGCTGTTTTTT.

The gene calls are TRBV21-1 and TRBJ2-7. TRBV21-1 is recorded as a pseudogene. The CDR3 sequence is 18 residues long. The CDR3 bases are TGTGCCAGCAGCAAAGTCTATGATTACCGGGACCTAAGCTACGAGCAGTACTTC. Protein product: CASSKVYDYRDLSYEQYF.